This T cell receptor (beta chain) was profiled in a study of high-grade serous ovarian cancer treatment subgroups. Study details: On average, 14,192 reads and about 6,800 unique TCR beta rearrangements were obtained per sample. Study conclusions and caveats: Tumors within one patient showed repertoire similarity of about 0.11 to 0.79. TCR clonal relatedness correlated positively with neoantigen level. CDR1 and CDR2 were left unanalyzed; analyses focused on CDR3.

The V gene lost 4 bases and the J gene lost 4 bases, with 6 bases spanning the gap. Per germline, CDR1 SGHKS and CDR2 YYEKEE (reference sequence). The CDR3 has 12 residues. Tumor samples were taken before definitive surgery or chemotherapy. Assay used: immunoSEQ multiplex PCR; TCRdb lists only in-frame clones, some missing. This repertoire shows around 30,000 clones, around four fifths found once; its top ten account for 2.1%. Remarks on this clone: Antigen unknown.

This TCR derives from a human donor with high-grade serous ovarian cancer. Input material: tumor tissue. The genes are TRBV5-5 and TRBJ1-5; D ambiguous. The CDR3 DNA reads TGTGCCAGCAGCCGAGTTAATCAGCCCCAGCATTTT. It specifies CASSRVNQPQHF.